This entry features one TCR beta chain sequence. The data derive from a study of CD8+ T cells in alopecia areata. Study-wide background: Treated patients took oral tofacitinib at 5 to 10 mg twice daily.

Collection of lesional scalp punch biopsies and peripheral blood was performed in alopecia areata patients. Extracted RNA was reverse transcribed into cDNA, the sequencing template. The assay was immunoSEQ multiplex PCR, and TCRdb's table has in-frame clones only and misses some. The table includes about 69,000 clones, approximately 60% detected once. This CDR3 spans 17 amino acids. The J segment lost 5 bases and the V segment lost 0 bases, leaving 14 bases of the junction unmatched. Germline values: CDR1 GTSNPN, CDR2 SVGIG (reference sequence). This TCR came from a human donor with alopecia areata. The rearrangement joins TRBV30 to TRBJ2-5, with 8 bases that match TRBD1. Here the sequenced sample was CD8+ T cells sorted from blood, taken at week 0. The CDR3 is CAWSVRLIGQGGETQYF. As DNA, the CDR3 is TGTGCCTGGAGTGTACGCTTAATTGGACAGGGTGGGGAGACCCAGTACTTC.